The 26 T cell receptor beta chains below were found in one sample sequenced in a study of PD-L1 blockade in urothelial cancer. Libraries were prepared by immunoSEQ multiplex PCR; TCRdb keeps only in-frame clonotypes and omits some of them. The sample lists more than 85,000 clones; approximately 90% were seen once. Here the sequenced sample was PBMCs, taken around atezolizumab (anti-PD-L1) treatment. The receptors come from a woman older than 75 with urothelial cancer.

The chain carries TRBV2 and TRBJ1-5; TRBD1 matches 11 bases. With 4 bases clipped from V and 6 bases from J, the junction kept 5 bases outside the gene matches. This CDR3 is built from 15 residues. Germline assignment: CDR1 SNHLY and CDR2 FYNNEI. Written as DNA, the CDR3 is TGTGCCAGCAGTGGCCGGACAGGGGGCCGTCAGCCCCAGCATTTT. Translated: CASSGRTGGRQPQHF.

This chain joins TRBV29-1 and TRBJ1-1, with D tentatively TRBD1 (5 bases). This CDR3 has 14 amino acids. With 7 bases removed from V and 4 bases from J, the gap between germline ends came to 19 bases. Per the germline V gene, CDR1 is SQVTM and CDR2 is ANQGSEA. The DNA of the CDR3 is TGCAGCGGAATTGGGCAGGGTAAGATCACTGAAGCTTTCTTT. It translates to CSGIGQGKITEAFF.

The genes are TRBV28 and TRBJ2-7, with 8 bases matching TRBD2. J lost 2 bases, V lost 1 base, and 13 bases had no gene match. This CDR3 region has 18 residues. Looked up from germline, CDR1 is MDHEN and CDR2 is SYDVKM. The CDR3 DNA sequence: TGTGCCAGCAGTTTATTCTGGCCCGAGCGGGGGCCCGCCTACGAGCAGTACTTC. As protein: CASSLFWPERGPAYEQYF.

V usage is TRBV6-5 and J usage is TRBJ2-2; D unresolved. V lost 5 bases and J 4 bases, leaving 8 bases between the germline ends. The CDR3 length is 13 residues. The germline V gene encodes CDR1 MNHEY and CDR2 SVGAGI. CDR3 residues: CASSLPSTGELFF. DNA for the CDR3: TGTGCCAGCAGTCTTCCGAGCACCGGGGAGCTGTTTTTT.

The chain is built from TRBV7-8 and TRBJ2-7; a possible D gene is TRBD2 (6 bases). The germline V gene encodes CDR1 SGHVS and CDR2 FQNEAQ. The V end lost 10 bases, the J end lost 4 bases, and 17 bases lay between the germline ends. There are 13 residues in the CDR3. CDR3 sequence (DNA): TGTGCCACCACTAAAAAGGCGGGATACGAGCAGTACTTC. Protein sequence: CATTKKAGYEQYF. Combining the CDR3 with reference TRBV7-8 and TRBJ2-7 gives the whole variable domain GAGVSQSPRYKVAKRGQDVALRCDPISGHVSLFWYQQALGQGPEFLTYFQNEAQLDKSGLPSDRFFAERPEGSVSTLKIQRTQQEDSAVYLCATTKKAGYEQYFGPGTRLTVT.

The chain has TRBV21-1 and TRBJ2-1; TRBD2, the table's D call, was not compared with the DNA. TRBV21-1 is given as a pseudogene. The CDR3 runs 15 residues. CDR3 sequence (DNA): TGTGCCAGCAGCAACTTCCTTCCGTCCGGGAATGAGCAGTTCTTC. Translated: CASSNFLPSGNEQFF.

The chain joins TRBV2 to TRBJ1-1; D remains unclear. The CDR3 has 12 amino acids. Germline loops: CDR1 SNHLY, CDR2 FYNNEI. V lost 3 bases and J 3 bases, leaving 5 bases between the germline ends. In DNA, the CDR3 is TGTGCCAGCAGTGAGAGTTACACTGAAGCTTTCTTT. It encodes CASSESYTEAFF.

V and J are TRBV7-8 and TRBJ1-3, with D unclear. V was cut by 5 bases and J by 0 bases, with 8 bases left in between. CDR1 and CDR2 from the germline V gene are SGHVS and FQNEAQ. The CDR3 has 14 amino acids. The CDR3 loop is CASSERVSGNTIYF. DNA of the CDR3: TGTGCCAGCAGCGAAAGAGTCTCTGGAAACACCATATATTTT.

The V call is TRBV28, the J call TRBJ2-5, with 8 positions matching TRBD2. The CDR3 sequence is 19 residues long. Germline V gives CDR1 MDHEN, CDR2 SYDVKM. V dropped 3 bases and J dropped 2; count of bases not matched to a gene: 17. CDR3 loop: CASSLGSYPNSGKQETQYF. Written as DNA, the CDR3 is TGTGCCAGCAGTTTGGGGAGTTACCCTAATAGCGGGAAGCAAGAGACCCAGTACTTC.

The CDR3 sequence: CASSYSAAAGGGEQFF. In DNA form, the CDR3 reads TGTGCCAGCAGTTACTCAGCTGCGGCGGGAGGGGGTGAGCAGTTCTTC. The chain couples TRBV6-5 to TRBJ2-1; TRBD2 matches 9 bases. This CDR3 contains 16 residues. CDR1 and CDR2 (germline): MNHEY, SVGAGI. The V and J ends lost 0 bases and 9 bases, in that order; junction bases with no gene match: 9.

This clone is a singleton in its sample. The CDR3 loop reads CASSLAHSGSAEQYF. CDR3 DNA sequence: TGTGCCAGCAGCTTAGCCCATAGCGGGAGTGCCGAGCAGTACTTC. The chain links TRBV7-9 to TRBJ2-7, with 9 bases matching TRBD2. Unmatched junction bases numbered 6, after V lost 0 bases and J lost 6 bases. Germline V lookup: CDR1 SEHNR, CDR2 FQNEAQ (reference sequence). There are 15 residues in the CDR3. Based on the CDR3 plus reference TRBV7-9 and TRBJ2-7, the full variable domain is DTGVSQNPRHKITKRGQNVTFRCDPISEHNRLYWYRQTLGQGPEFLTYFQNEAQLEKSRLLSDRFSAERPKGSFSTLEIQRTEQGDSAMYLCASSLAHSGSAEQYFGPGTRLTVT.

The rearrangement uses TRBV30 and TRBJ2-1; TRBD2 might be the D (5 bases). The CDR3 contains 16 residues. Looked up from germline, CDR1 is GTSNPN and CDR2 is SVGIG (reference sequence). V lost 1 base and J lost 0, with 13 bases in between. The CDR3 sequence is CAWSGGARSSYNEQFF. DNA for the CDR3: TGTGCCTGGAGTGGGGGAGCCCGTAGCTCCTACAATGAGCAGTTCTTC.

The chain carries TRBV19 and TRBJ2-3; 10 positions match TRBD2. The germline V gene encodes CDR1 LNHDA and CDR2 SQIVND (reference sequence). V shed 5 bases and J 5 bases; nucleotides not matched to a gene: 7. There are 15 residues in the CDR3. CDR3 coding DNA: TGTGCCAGTAGTCAGACTAGCGGGTCCGTAGATACGCAGTATTTT. Protein: CASSQTSGSVDTQYF.

In its sample, this clone was seen once. The chain links TRBV28 to TRBJ1-5, with D maybe TRBD1 (6 bases). V lost 6 bases and J 3 bases, leaving 12 bases between the germline ends. The CDR3 extends over 14 amino acids. In germline, CDR1 is MDHEN, CDR2 SYDVKM. This CDR3 is CASSPTGNNQPQHF. The CDR3 DNA sequence: TGTGCCAGCAGCCCTACAGGGAACAATCAGCCCCAGCATTTT.

This chain uses TRBV5-1 with TRBJ2-5; D perhaps matches TRBD1 (6 bases). CDR3 length equals 14 residues. In germline, CDR1 is SGHRS, CDR2 YFSETQ. With 5 bases removed from V and 4 bases from J, the gap between germline ends came to 15 bases. CDR3 residues: CASRDSLRGETQYF. CDR3 sequence (DNA): TGCGCCAGCAGGGACAGCCTCAGGGGAGAGACCCAGTACTTC.

This chain links TRBV29-1 with TRBJ1-1; 7 bases fit TRBD1. V shed 6 bases, J shed 9 bases, and the junction held 7 bases outside the gene matches. The CDR3 sequence is 11 residues long. The germline CDR1 and CDR2 sequences are SQVTM and ANQGSEA. The CDR3 nucleotides are TGCAGCGTCGTCCCAGGGGGGAAAGCTTTCTTT. Translating it yields CSVVPGGKAFF.

The chain recombines TRBV7-3 with TRBJ2-1; 7 nucleotides agree with TRBD2. Germline-derived CDR1 and CDR2 are SGHTA and FQGTGA. The CDR3 covers 14 residues. Germline trimming cut 5 bases from V and 5 bases from J; bases unmatched to any gene: 6. The CDR3 loop reads CASSPSGANNEQFF. DNA for the CDR3: TGTGCCAGCAGCCCCAGCGGGGCGAACAATGAGCAGTTCTTC.

DNA for the CDR3: TGTGCCAGCGGAATAGACAGGGGCTGGAACACTGAAGCTTTCTTT. Residues: CASGIDRGWNTEAFF. The chain joins TRBV5-6 to TRBJ1-1; 8 bases line up with TRBD1. CDR1 is SGHDT and CDR2 is YYEEEE in the germline V gene. The CDR3 is made up of 15 amino acids. The V and J ends lost 7 bases and 1 base, in that order; junction bases with no gene match: 9.

CDR3 sequence (DNA): TGTGCCACCATACCCCTGGCGGGGCCCCAAGAGACCCAGTACTTC. It is translated as CATIPLAGPQETQYF. This chain links TRBV6-1 with TRBJ2-5, with D possibly being TRBD2 (6 bases). Germline V lookup: CDR1 MNHNS, CDR2 SASEGT. V dropped 10 bases and J dropped 1 base, with 19 bases sitting between them. The CDR3 is 15 amino acids.

This clone was counted a few times. The chain has TRBV28 and TRBJ1-5, with TRBD1 matching over 10 bases. V shed 6 bases, J shed 5 bases, and the junction held 7 bases outside the gene matches. The CDR3 contains 15 residues. Germline CDR1 MDHEN, CDR2 SYDVKM. DNA of the CDR3: TGTGCCAGCAGGCCCGGGACAGGGGTGTATCAGCCCCAGCATTTT. It is translated as CASRPGTGVYQPQHF.

This clone was recorded a few times. V usage is TRBV7-3 and J usage is TRBJ2-7; tentative D call: TRBD1 (6 bases). CDR1 is SGHTA and CDR2 is FQGTGA in the germline V gene. The ends were cut back, 3 bases at V and 6 bases at J, with 9 bases in the middle. The CDR3 spans 12 residues. CDR3: CASSFRGGEQYF. The CDR3 DNA sequence: TGTGCCAGCAGCTTCAGGGGCGGCGAGCAGTACTTC.

The chain carries TRBV5-1 and TRBJ2-7, with 7 bases aligning to TRBD1. The J segment lost 2 bases and the V segment lost 0 bases, leaving 5 bases of the junction unmatched. The CDR3 loop spans 15 amino acids. CDR1 is SGHRS, CDR2 YFSETQ, per germline. The CDR3 DNA is TGCGCCAGCAGCTTGGAGGGACAGATTCCCTACGAGCAGTACTTC. It yields the protein CASSLEGQIPYEQYF.

The chain recombines TRBV19 with TRBJ1-3, with D hard to call. From germline, CDR1 is LNHDA and CDR2 SQIVND (reference sequence). Trimming took off 5 bases at V and 0 bases at J, with 8 bases between the two ends. This CDR3 has 14 amino acids. The CDR3: CASSFAGSGNTIYF. CDR3 coding DNA: TGTGCCAGTAGTTTCGCCGGCTCTGGAAACACCATATATTTT.

The CDR3 here is CASSSGTGREKLFF. The CDR3 DNA reads TGTGCCAGCAGTTCCGGGACAGGGAGGGAAAAACTGTTTTTT. The rearrangement links TRBV27 to TRBJ1-4; 9 bases are shared with TRBD1. The J segment lost 8 bases and the V segment lost 4 bases, leaving 5 bases of the junction unmatched. From germline, CDR1 is MNHEY and CDR2 SMNVEV (reference sequence). CDR3 size: 14 residues.

This rearrangement joins TRBV10-3 to TRBJ2-5, with 8 bases lining up with TRBD1. The germline V gene encodes CDR1 ENHRY and CDR2 SYGVKD. CDR3 length equals 16 residues. V lost 6 bases, J lost 5 bases, and 14 bases stayed unmatched. The DNA for the CDR3 is TGTGCCATCAGCGCCTTTGGGACAGGTTCCTTGGAGACCCAGTACTTC. Encoded protein: CAISAFGTGSLETQYF.

This sequence joins TRBV30 and TRBJ2-3; maybe TRBD1 (5 bases). Germline V CDR1 and CDR2: GTSNPN, SVGIG (reference sequence). Trimming took off 6 bases at V and 2 bases at J, with 12 bases between the two ends. The CDR3 spans 13 residues. Here the CDR3 DNA reads TGTGCCTGCCATGGGGCGTCCACAGATACGCAGTATTTT. Amino acid sequence: CACHGASTDTQYF.